Below are 20 T cell receptor beta chains sequenced from a single sample in a study of blood T cell repertoires in COVID-19 (dated by TCRdb to about 2020). Libraries came from the immunoSEQ multiplex PCR assay. In its TCRdb copy, this immuneACCESS table keeps in-frame sequences only and misses some clones. Where compared with another copy, unresolved V genes explain less than half of these, and the others have no known cause. Present in this sample are under 200,000 clones, about 90% of which were seen just once. The ten largest make up over 7% of the sample. The specimen sequenced was PBMCs or T cells enriched from blood (not recorded which). The receptors stem from a woman in her 50s who had recovered from COVID-19.

V gene TRBV6-1 combines with J gene TRBJ1-2; D uncertain. This CDR3 is 10 amino acids long. CDR1 is MNHNS, CDR2 SASEGT, per germline. Trimming stripped 2 bases from V and 10 bases from J, with 5 bases between. The CDR3 DNA reads as TGTGCCAGCAGTGAATCACTCTACACCTTC. It codes for CASSESLYTF.

This clone was picked up one time. The V call is TRBV29-1, the J call TRBJ1-1, with 8 nucleotides matching TRBD1. Losses at the gene ends were 1 base for V and 5 bases for J; bases not matched to a gene: 3. Germline assignment: CDR1 SQVTM and CDR2 ANQGSEA. The CDR3 has 13 residues. CDR3 coding DNA: TGCAGCGTTGAAGTGGACAGGGCGACTGAAGCTTTCTTT. Its translation is CSVEVDRATEAFF.

The chain couples TRBV7-3 to TRBJ2-2, with TRBD2 identical over 10 bases. The V gene's germline CDR1 is SGHTA and CDR2 FQGTGA. This CDR3 comprises 15 residues. V shed 6 bases and J 8 bases; nucleotides not matched to a gene: 9. CDR3 protein: CASSYSGRASGELFF. The CDR3 coding sequence is TGTGCCAGCAGTTACAGCGGGAGGGCTTCGGGGGAGCTGTTTTTT.

The J gene is TRBJ2-7, the V gene TRBV11-2, with unresolved D. Germline loops: CDR1 SGHAT, CDR2 FQNNGV. V lost 1 base and J lost 9, with 10 bases in between. The CDR3 has 12 amino acids. The CDR3 protein is CASSLVVTGQYF. The DNA for the CDR3 is TGTGCCAGCAGCTTAGTTGTGACGGGGCAGTACTTC.

This sequence joins TRBV7-2 and TRBJ1-5, with TRBD1 identical over 9 bases. After removal of 4 bases from V and 2 bases from J, the junction contained 6 bases not matched to a gene. The CDR3 is made up of 16 amino acids. Germline V gene sequence: CDR1 SGHTA, CDR2 FQGNSA. The CDR3 spells CASSSYTGGGNQPQHF. The CDR3 DNA sequence: TGTGCCAGCAGCTCATACACAGGGGGCGGCAATCAGCCCCAGCATTTT.

J is TRBJ1-2 and V is TRBV12-3 or TRBV12-4; maybe TRBD1 (6 bases). Trimming took off 6 bases at V and 3 bases at J, with 11 bases between the two ends. The length of the CDR3 is 13 residues. CDR3 loop: CASSLQGDYGYTF. The CDR3 DNA reads TGTGCCAGCAGCCTACAGGGTGACTATGGCTACACCTTC.

This sequence joins TRBV24-1 and TRBJ1-1; D remains ambiguous. This CDR3 has 14 amino acids. Germline V lookup: CDR1 KGHDR, CDR2 SFDVKD. The V gene lost 7 bases and the J gene lost 0 bases, with 11 bases spanning the gap. CDR3 sequence: CATRAEGLNTEAFF. The CDR3 coding sequence is TGTGCCACCAGGGCTGAGGGCCTGAACACTGAAGCTTTCTTT.

This chain connects TRBV25-1 to TRBJ1-1; 7 bases are a match to TRBD1. In germline, CDR1 is MGHDK, CDR2 SYGVNS. This CDR3 spans 11 amino acids. Losses at the gene ends were 7 bases for V and 4 bases for J; bases not matched to a gene: 0. The CDR3 protein is CASNRGTEAFF. CDR3 nucleotide sequence: TGTGCCAGCAACAGGGGCACTGAAGCTTTCTTT.

The chain combines TRBV10-2 with TRBJ2-3; TRBD2 agrees at 7 bases. Germline V CDR1 and CDR2: WSHSY, SAAADI. The CDR3 runs 14 residues. V lost 6 bases, J lost 4 bases, and 7 bases stayed unmatched. CDR3 coding DNA: TGCGCCAGCAGGGATGGCGGGAGCTCAGATACGCAGTATTTT. Amino acid sequence: CASRDGGSSDTQYF.

The chain is built from TRBV7-9 and TRBJ2-1, with D perhaps TRBD1 (6 bases). The CDR3 spans 14 residues. V lost 5 bases, J lost 3 bases, and 11 bases lay in between. The V gene's germline CDR1 is SEHNR and CDR2 FQNEAQ (reference sequence). CDR3: CASSLARGYNEQFF. In nucleotides, the CDR3 is TGTGCCAGCAGCCTGGCCAGGGGCTACAATGAGCAGTTCTTC.

This clone came up once. The CDR3 DNA sequence: TGCGCCAGCAGCCCTGGTTATGGGGGCGCGGACACTGAAGCTTTCTTT. Protein sequence: CASSPGYGGADTEAFF. The J gene is TRBJ1-1, the V gene TRBV5-1; the D gene is possibly TRBD1 (6 bases). Germline loops: CDR1 SGHRS, CDR2 YFSETQ. The CDR3 spans 16 residues. Trimming cost V 4 bases and J 3 bases, with 19 bases left between them.

The gene calls are TRBV19 and TRBJ2-5; tentative D call: TRBD1 (6 bases). CDR1 is LNHDA, CDR2 SQIVND, per germline (reference sequence). The CDR3 is 15 amino acids. V was shortened by 0 bases and J by 4 bases, with 12 bases between the two germline ends. CDR3 DNA sequence: TGTGCCAGTAGTATAGACACGACAGGAGCAGAGACCCAGTACTTC. This translates into CASSIDTTGAETQYF.

The CDR3 sequence is CSVTVTLMNTEAFF. The CDR3 coding sequence is TGCAGCGTGACAGTCACCCTCATGAACACTGAAGCTTTCTTT. The chain is built from TRBV29-1 and TRBJ1-1; possible D gene TRBD1, 5 bases. Germline V lookup: CDR1 SQVTM, CDR2 ANQGSEA. The CDR3 length is 14 residues. V was cut by 6 bases and J by 0 bases, with 14 bases left in between.

This clone appeared a single time. The genes are TRBV19 and TRBJ1-5; TRBD1 is a possible D gene (5 bases). Trimming cost V 6 bases and J 6 bases, with 18 bases left between them. Germline V CDR1 and CDR2: LNHDA, SQIVND (reference sequence). The CDR3 loop spans 15 amino acids. The CDR3 protein is CASSPVRGWGQPQHF. In DNA, the CDR3 is TGTGCCAGTAGCCCCGTAAGGGGATGGGGTCAGCCCCAGCATTTT. The variable domain in full, completed from reference TRBV19 and TRBJ1-5, reads DGGITQSPKYLFRKEGQNVTLSCEQNLNHDAMYWYRQDPGQGLRLIYYSQIVNDFQKGDIAEGYSVSREKKESFPLTVTSAQKNPTAFYLCASSPVRGWGQPQHFGDGTRLSIL.

As for this clone: At the DNA level, this CDR3 is encoded by other sequences in the same sample as well. The V call is TRBV5-1, the J call TRBJ2-5; D is uncertain. Germline lookup yields CDR1 SGHRS and CDR2 YFSETQ. The V gene lost 2 bases and the J gene lost 4 bases, with 3 bases spanning the gap. The CDR3 loop spans 11 amino acids. CDR3 in DNA: TGCGCCAGCAGCTTCGGAGAGACCCAGTACTTC. It translates to CASSFGETQYF.

Details on this clone: This CDR3 is also generated by other DNA sequences in the sample. CDR3 sequence: CASSLSSGRLGELFF. As DNA, the CDR3 is TGTGCCAGCAGCTTGAGTAGCGGGAGATTGGGGGAGCTGTTTTTT. V usage is TRBV7-2 and J usage is TRBJ2-2; 9 nucleotides agree with TRBD2. CDR3 length: 15 amino acids. Trimming cost V 3 bases and J 8 bases; bases outside gene matches: 7. Germline loops: CDR1 SGHTA, CDR2 FQGNSA.

The chain employs TRBV2 and TRBJ2-7; D is perhaps TRBD2 (5 bases). In germline, CDR1 is SNHLY, CDR2 FYNNEI. Trimming removed 5 bases at V and 9 bases at J, with 20 bases between. This CDR3 contains 14 residues. The CDR3 nucleotides are TGTGCCAGCAGTACCCATATCTTATCTAGCCGGCAGTACTTC. Protein product: CASSTHILSSRQYF.

V usage is TRBV30 and J usage is TRBJ1-1; D is perhaps TRBD1 (6 bases). This CDR3 has 13 amino acids. Germline CDR1 GTSNPN, CDR2 SVGIG (reference sequence). V lost 2 bases to trimming and J lost 4 bases, with 11 bases between them. In nucleotides, the CDR3 is TGTGCCTGGAGTATACAGGGATCCACTGAAGCTTTCTTT. Protein sequence: CAWSIQGSTEAFF.

V gene TRBV24-1 combines with J gene TRBJ2-5; TRBD1 agrees at 10 bases. V dropped 10 bases and J dropped 0; count of bases not matched to a gene: 4. The CDR3 has 14 amino acids. The germline V gene has CDR1 KGHDR and CDR2 SFDVKD. DNA of the CDR3: TGTGCCACTTCGGGACAGGGGCACCAAGAGACCCAGTACTTC. Its protein is CATSGQGHQETQYF.

V gene TRBV11-2 combines with J gene TRBJ2-1; 8 bases agree with TRBD1. With V trimmed by 6 bases and J by 4 bases, 8 bases remained unmatched. The CDR3 totals 15 residues. The V gene's germline CDR1 is SGHAT and CDR2 FQNNGV. The CDR3 DNA is TGTGCCAGCAGGACCTGGGGACAGGCTTACAATGAGCAGTTCTTC. Its protein is CASRTWGQAYNEQFF.